Each of the 26 T cell receptor beta chains below was sequenced from the same sample in a study of T cell responses to AZD1222 COVID-19 vaccine. Data came from immunoSEQ multiplex PCR; TCRdb stores just in-frame clones and leaves some out. This table has roughly 180,000 clones, roughly 92% appearing once. The sequenced sample was peripheral blood, obtained 28 days after the second AZD1222 dose. Receptors originate from an adult who received the AZD1222 COVID-19 vaccine.

The rearrangement uses TRBV6-1 and TRBJ1-4; perhaps TRBD1 as D (5 bases). The CDR3 spans 16 residues. V was cut by 4 bases and J by 5 bases, with 17 bases left in between. Germline lookup yields CDR1 MNHNS and CDR2 SASEGT. DNA of the CDR3: TGTGCCAGCAGTGGAACTGACAGCTATTTCAATGAAAAACTGTTTTTT. Translating gives CASSGTDSYFNEKLFF.

The genes are TRBV18 and TRBJ2-7; possibly TRBD1 for D (5 bases). CDR3 size: 14 residues. In germline, CDR1 is KGHSH, CDR2 LQKENI. V was cut by 0 bases and J by 6 bases, with 12 bases left in between. CDR3: CASSPPLTGREQYF. CDR3 in DNA: TGTGCCAGCTCACCACCATTAACAGGCCGCGAGCAGTACTTC.

The rearrangement joins TRBV19 to TRBJ1-5; D remains unclear. The CDR3 has 13 residues. V was shortened by 4 bases and J by 4 bases, with 8 bases between the two germline ends. Germline V gives CDR1 LNHDA, CDR2 SQIVND (reference sequence). CDR3 sequence reads: CASSTQANQPQHF. Written as DNA, the CDR3 is TGTGCCAGTAGTACCCAGGCGAATCAGCCCCAGCATTTT.

The chain carries TRBV5-1 and TRBJ1-2; 11 positions agree with TRBD1. Germline CDR1 and CDR2: SGHRS and YFSETQ. The CDR3 loop spans 16 amino acids. V dropped 2 bases and J dropped 4; count of bases not matched to a gene: 7. CDR3 coding DNA: TGCGCCAGCAGCTTAGGGACAGGGGGAGGCGCCTATGGCTACACCTTC. Translated, it gives CASSLGTGGGAYGYTF.

The chain recombines TRBV16 with TRBJ1-6; no clear D gene. V dropped 0 bases and J dropped 9 bases, with 12 bases sitting between them. Germline CDR1 reads KGHSY; CDR2 reads FQNENV. The CDR3 has 15 amino acids. The CDR3 reads CASSQSSVEGSPLHF. In DNA, the CDR3 is TGTGCCAGCAGCCAATCGTCGGTGGAGGGTTCACCCCTCCACTTT.

V and J are TRBV19 and TRBJ2-3, with 8 bases aligning to TRBD2. CDR1 is LNHDA and CDR2 is SQIVND in the germline V gene (reference sequence). The ends lost 5 bases at V and 4 bases at J; junction bases unmatched: 5. The CDR3 has 14 amino acids. CDR3 nucleotide sequence: TGTGCCAGTAGTCCGGGACTAGTGCCAGATACGCAGTATTTT. This sequence encodes CASSPGLVPDTQYF.

This clone has a handful of counts. The CDR3 loop is CASSSTRTSGYNEQFF. CDR3 nucleotide sequence: TGTGCCAGCAGTTCAACCAGGACTAGCGGCTACAATGAGCAGTTCTTC. The chain links TRBV28 to TRBJ2-1; 10 nucleotides line up with TRBD2. This CDR3 region has 16 residues. J was trimmed by 3 bases and V by 4 bases; bases with no gene match: 6. CDR1 is MDHEN, CDR2 SYDVKM, per germline. Full variable domain (outside the CDR3, taken from reference TRBV28 and TRBJ2-1): DVKVTQSSRYLVKRTGEKVFLECVQDMDHENMFWYRQDPGLGLRLIYFSYDVKMKEKGDIPEGYSVSREKKERFSLILESASTNQTSMYLCASSSTRTSGYNEQFFGPGTRLTVL.

This rearrangement joins TRBV2 to TRBJ2-7, with 10 positions matching TRBD2. Trimming at V came to 2 bases and at J to 5 bases, leaving 6 bases not matched to a gene. The CDR3 extends over 15 amino acids. Germline values: CDR1 SNHLY, CDR2 FYNNEI. CDR3 sequence reads: CASSERLAGVHEQYF. For the CDR3, the DNA is TGTGCCAGCAGTGAAAGGCTAGCGGGAGTCCACGAGCAGTACTTC.

The chain is built from TRBV28 and TRBJ1-5; TRBD1 aligns across 7 bases. V shed 8 bases and J 5 bases; nucleotides not matched to a gene: 12. The CDR3 spans 15 residues. Germline V gene lookup returns CDR1 MDHEN and CDR2 SYDVKM. This CDR3 reads CASENGQVRDQPQHF. CDR3 bases: TGTGCCAGCGAAAACGGACAGGTGAGAGATCAGCCCCAGCATTTT. The complete variable domain, with remaining parts taken from reference TRBV28 and TRBJ1-5, reads DVKVTQSSRYLVKRTGEKVFLECVQDMDHENMFWYRQDPGLGLRLIYFSYDVKMKEKGDIPEGYSVSREKKERFSLILESASTNQTSMYLCASENGQVRDQPQHFGDGTRLSIL.

This chain uses TRBV5-5 with TRBJ2-7, with 7 bases that match TRBD1. Germline lookup yields CDR1 SGHKS and CDR2 YYEKEE (reference sequence). The CDR3 is made up of 14 amino acids. V gave up 4 bases and J gave up 3 bases; unmatched junction bases: 7. The CDR3, as DNA: TGTGCCAGCAGCCACCCGGACAGGAACTACGAGCAGTACTTC. Residues: CASSHPDRNYEQYF.

This chain uses TRBV9 with TRBJ2-2; possibly TRBD2 for D (5 bases). V was cut by 2 bases and J by 3 bases, with 11 bases left in between. The CDR3 consists of 15 residues. In germline, CDR1 is SGDLS, CDR2 YYNGEE. The CDR3 loop reads CASSVSGGDTGELFF. As DNA, the CDR3 is TGTGCCAGCAGCGTGTCTGGAGGTGACACCGGGGAGCTGTTTTTT. Looking up the rest from reference TRBV9 and TRBJ2-2 gives the full variable domain: DSGVTQTPKHLITATGQRVTLRCSPRSGDLSVYWYQQSLDQGLQFLIQYYNGEERAKGNILERFSAQQFPDLHSELNLSSLELGDSALYFCASSVSGGDTGELFFGEGSRLTVL.

This chain connects TRBV10-3 to TRBJ2-5; D ambiguous. Germline V gene lookup returns CDR1 ENHRY and CDR2 SYGVKD. V lost 0 bases and J lost 2, with 7 bases in between. This CDR3 region has 14 residues. CDR3 amino acids: CAISESNEQETQYF. The CDR3 DNA sequence: TGTGCCATCAGTGAGTCGAACGAGCAAGAGACCCAGTACTTC.

This chain connects TRBV7-9 to TRBJ1-5, with D unresolved. With 5 bases removed from V and 0 bases from J, the gap between germline ends came to 2 bases. The CDR3 consists of 12 residues. Germline V gives CDR1 SEHNR, CDR2 FQNEAQ (reference sequence). CDR3 residues: CASSDSNQPQHF. The CDR3, as DNA: TGTGCCAGCAGCGATAGCAATCAGCCCCAGCATTTT.

The rearrangement links TRBV19 to TRBJ1-1, with a possible D match to TRBD1 (5 bases). This CDR3 region has 14 residues. The ends were cut back, 1 base at V and 4 bases at J, with 10 bases in the middle. Germline lookup yields CDR1 LNHDA and CDR2 SQIVND (reference sequence). The chain's CDR3 is CASSIGIGGTEAFF. The CDR3 coding sequence is TGTGCCAGTAGTATAGGAATCGGGGGCACTGAAGCTTTCTTT.

This clone was seen only once. V and J are TRBV30 and TRBJ2-7; D may be TRBD1 (5 bases). Trimming cost V 3 bases and J 9 bases, with 24 bases left between them. In germline, CDR1 is GTSNPN, CDR2 SVGIG (reference sequence). This CDR3 spans 15 amino acids. The CDR3 sequence is CAWSLQGGRARGQYF. CDR3 bases: TGTGCCTGGAGCCTGCAGGGTGGCAGGGCTCGCGGGCAGTACTTC.

The CDR3 is CASSIEGMNTEAFF. CDR3 DNA: TGTGCCAGTAGTATAGAGGGCATGAACACTGAAGCTTTCTTT. The chain employs TRBV19 and TRBJ1-1, with D unclear. Trimming removed 0 bases at V and 0 bases at J, with 5 bases between. CDR1 and CDR2 (germline): LNHDA, SQIVND (reference sequence). The CDR3 is made up of 14 amino acids.

On this clone itself: A junction end diverges from the germline sequence, so it may reflect a read error. Here the CDR3 DNA reads TGTGCCAGTAGGATAGGACAGGGTTGGCTTGGCTACACCTTC. It specifies CASRIGQGWLGYTF. The chain uses TRBV19 and TRBJ1-2; 8 bases map to TRBD1. Germline V gene lookup returns CDR1 LNHDA and CDR2 SQIVND (reference sequence). This CDR3 region has 14 residues.

This clone was recorded once. V gene TRBV7-2 combines with J gene TRBJ1-4; no definite D call. V was trimmed by 4 bases and J by 8 bases, leaving 11 bases between them. Germline CDR1 SGHTA, CDR2 FQGNSA. CDR3 length: 13 residues. CDR3 in amino acids: CASSSTRAEKLFF. The CDR3 DNA sequence: TGTGCCAGCAGCTCCACCCGGGCGGAAAAACTGTTTTTT.

The chain carries TRBV4-3 and TRBJ1-3; possible D gene TRBD1, 6 bases. Germline assignment: CDR1 LGHNA and CDR2 YSLEER. Trimming removed 1 base at V and 0 bases at J, with 16 bases between. This CDR3 comprises 18 residues. The CDR3 spells CASSQVLSEGGSGNTIYF. The CDR3 nucleotides read TGCGCCAGCAGCCAAGTTCTCTCAGAGGGGGGCTCTGGAAACACCATATATTTT.

The chain recombines TRBV11-3 with TRBJ1-1, with D maybe TRBD1 (6 bases). Germline values: CDR1 SGHNT, CDR2 YENEEA. With 5 bases removed from V and 5 bases from J, the gap between germline ends came to 15 bases. This CDR3 has 14 amino acids. The CDR3 loop reads CASSKQAQGTEAFF. The CDR3 DNA reads TGTGCCAGCAGCAAGCAGGCGCAGGGGACTGAAGCTTTCTTT.

The chain links TRBV7-8 to TRBJ1-4; D may be TRBD1 (5 bases). This CDR3 has 16 amino acids. The germline V and J ends were trimmed by 5 bases and 5 bases, with 18 bases remaining between them. CDR1 is SGHVS, CDR2 FQNEAQ, per germline. The CDR3, as DNA: TGTGCCAGCAGCCTGAATATAGGACGGGGGAATGAAAAACTGTTTTTT. It encodes CASSLNIGRGNEKLFF.

V gene TRBV7-2 combines with J gene TRBJ1-6; D unclear. Germline V gene lookup returns CDR1 SGHTA and CDR2 FQGNSA. V lost 1 base, J lost 6 bases, and 7 bases lay in between. CDR3 length equals 14 residues. CDR3 in amino acids: CASSLDAVNSPLHF. As DNA, the CDR3 is TGTGCCAGCAGCTTAGACGCAGTTAATTCACCCCTCCACTTT.

The chain combines TRBV11-2 with TRBJ1-1, with D tentatively TRBD1 (6 bases). Germline-derived CDR1 and CDR2 are SGHAT and FQNNGV. V lost 3 bases and J 5 bases, leaving 19 bases between the germline ends. This CDR3 is 16 amino acids long. The CDR3 protein is CASSFQAQGGGTEAFF. The CDR3 DNA reads TGTGCCAGCAGCTTTCAAGCACAGGGTGGTGGGACTGAAGCTTTCTTT.

The rearrangement joins TRBV4-1 to TRBJ1-3; unclear D gene. The V and J ends lost 4 bases and 0 bases respectively, with 13 bases between them. The germline gives CDR1 MGHRA, CDR2 YSYEKL. The CDR3 contains 16 residues. In nucleotides, the CDR3 is TGCGCCAGCAGCCCCACAGACGGATCCTCTGGAAACACCATATATTTT. This translates into CASSPTDGSSGNTIYF.

This clone has a single count. J is TRBJ2-7 and V is TRBV18; 7 bases match TRBD2. The CDR3 has 15 amino acids. Germline V lookup: CDR1 KGHSH, CDR2 LQKENI. After removal of 3 bases from V and 0 bases from J, the junction contained 5 bases not matched to a gene. The DNA of the CDR3 is TGTGCCAGCTCACCGCCTAGCGGAAGCTCCTACGAGCAGTACTTC. This encodes CASSPPSGSSYEQYF.

This clone was detected once. The genes are TRBV5-1 and TRBJ2-1, with 9 positions matching TRBD2. With V trimmed by 3 bases and J by 9 bases, 7 bases remained unmatched. The germline CDR1 and CDR2 sequences are SGHRS and YFSETQ. The CDR3 covers 14 residues. For the CDR3, the DNA is TGCGCCAGCAGCTCCGGACTAGCGAGAGGTGAGCAGTTCTTC. This translates into CASSSGLARGEQFF.